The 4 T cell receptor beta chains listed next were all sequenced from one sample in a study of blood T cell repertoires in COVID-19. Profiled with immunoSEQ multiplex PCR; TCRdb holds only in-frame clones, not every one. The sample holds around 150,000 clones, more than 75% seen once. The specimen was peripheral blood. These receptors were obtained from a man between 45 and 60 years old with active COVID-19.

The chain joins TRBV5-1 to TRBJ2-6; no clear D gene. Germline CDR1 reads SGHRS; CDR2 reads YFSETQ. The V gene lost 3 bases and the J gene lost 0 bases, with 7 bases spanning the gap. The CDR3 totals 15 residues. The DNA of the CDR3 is TGCGCCAGCAGCTCCCCGAGCTCTGGGGCCAACGTCCTGACTTTC. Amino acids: CASSSPSSGANVLTF.

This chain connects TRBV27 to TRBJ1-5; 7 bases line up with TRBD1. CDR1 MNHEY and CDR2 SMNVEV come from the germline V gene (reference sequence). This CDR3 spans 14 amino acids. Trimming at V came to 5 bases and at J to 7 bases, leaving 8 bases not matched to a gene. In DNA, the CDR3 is TGTGCCAGCAGTCCAAAGGGGGCAGGGCAGCCCCAGCATTTT. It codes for CASSPKGAGQPQHF.

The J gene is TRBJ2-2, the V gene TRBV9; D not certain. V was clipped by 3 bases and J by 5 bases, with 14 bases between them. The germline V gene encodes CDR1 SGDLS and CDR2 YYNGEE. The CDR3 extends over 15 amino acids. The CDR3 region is CASSAQAYGTGELFF. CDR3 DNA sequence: TGTGCCAGCAGCGCCCAGGCTTATGGGACCGGGGAGCTGTTTTTT.

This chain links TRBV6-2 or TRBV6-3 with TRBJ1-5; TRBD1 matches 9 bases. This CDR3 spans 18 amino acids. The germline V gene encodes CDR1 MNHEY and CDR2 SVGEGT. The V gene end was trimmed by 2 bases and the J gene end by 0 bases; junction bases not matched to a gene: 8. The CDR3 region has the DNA TGTGCCAGCAGTTACCTACGGACAGGGGTTTATAGCAATCAGCCCCAGCATTTT. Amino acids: CASSYLRTGVYSNQPQHF.